Reported below is one T cell receptor (beta chain). Its specificity is unknown. In chemo-refractory metastatic non-small-cell lung cancer, patients got ipilimumab CTLA-4 blockade together with focal radiation. The sample comes from a study of radiotherapy plus CTLA-4 blockade in lung cancer. Across the whole study: Of the patients, 15% to 20% showed objective responses and about 29% attained disease control.

Whole-study results and caveats: Early clone dynamics of blood T cells, plus interferon-beta, reportedly predicted response best. Blood saw expansion of tumor-derived TCR clones after radiotherapy plus ipilimumab.

V was trimmed by 2 bases and J by 7 bases, leaving 11 bases between them. The CDR3 loop spans 13 amino acids. Per germline, CDR1 MNHEY and CDR2 SMNVEV (reference sequence). Some clones are missing from TCRdb's copy, which holds only in-frame ones; the method was immunoSEQ multiplex PCR. The table shows approximately 65,000 clones, with 70% to 80% occurring only once. This sequence was found in a human donor with non-small cell lung cancer who had a complete response to radiotherapy plus ipilimumab. V and J are TRBV27 and TRBJ1-2, with TRBD1 as a possible D gene (6 bases). The source material was peripheral blood, sampled from a patient treated with radiotherapy plus ipilimumab. In nucleotides, the CDR3 is TGTGCCAGCAGTTTACCAGGGGCTGGTGGCTACACCTTC. Encoded protein: CASSLPGAGGYTF.